The source of this T cell receptor beta chain is a study of T cell changes during pregnancy in multiple sclerosis. With regard to this clone: Germline is not matched at one junction end, which may reflect a read error.

In germline, CDR1 is SNHLY, CDR2 FYNNEI. The CDR3 is 13 residues long. Using immunoSEQ multiplex PCR, the repertoire was profiled, and TCRdb retains in-frame clones only, with some absent. This sample yields about 75,000 clones, of which 94% are seen a single time; 0.11% to 0.15% belongs to the top ten. The chain uses TRBV2 and TRBJ2-1; tentatively, D is TRBD2 (5 bases). Sequencing was performed on CD4+ T cells from peripheral blood mononuclear cells, taken after pregnancy. The clonotype comes from a female donor with multiple sclerosis, enrolled in a pregnancy study. The CDR3 protein is CASSEAWQRVWVF. CDR3 nucleotide sequence: TGTGCCAGCAGTGAAGCGTGGCAGAGGGTTTGGGTCTTC.